This record covers a single T cell receptor (beta chain). The antigen is not known. Only in-frame clones appear in the TCRdb table, and some are missing; sequencing was by immunoSEQ multiplex PCR. The data hold 150,000 to 200,000 clones, with around 90% observed a single time. These data are taken from a study of Ad26.COV2.S vaccination and SARS-CoV-2 variants. Study-wide results and caveats: Those who received vaccine or placebo ended up with similar non-spike TCR breadth.

The sequence came from a human donor who had recovered from COVID-19. Material: peripheral blood, obtained after recovery from COVID-19.

CDR3 DNA sequence: TGTGCCAGCAGTTTCGCCAAGGGTACGCAGTATTTT. Amino acids: CASSFAKGTQYF. The V call is TRBV6-5, the J call TRBJ2-3; D gene ambiguous. Trimming removed 4 bases from V and 8 bases from J, with 10 bases in between. There are 12 residues in the CDR3. Per germline, CDR1 MNHEY and CDR2 SVGAGI.